This TCR beta chain derives from a study of T-cell reconstitution after alpha-beta-depleted transplantation in children. J lost 6 bases, V lost 5 bases, and 4 bases had no gene match. The germline gives CDR1 DFQATT, CDR2 SNEGSKA (reference sequence). CDR3 length: 12 amino acids. Preparation of the TCRbeta library involved a method that used unique molecular identifiers. Via MiXCR, TCRdb re-called the PCR reads, giving one row per CDR3 protein. This table has around 450,000 distinct CDR3 sequences, 43% appearing once. This clonotype was counted only a few times. Its target is not known. Overall study results and limits: It was reported that alpha-beta T cells came from several hundred expanded graft clones (about two months after transplant).

Source: PBMCs, taken before TCRalphabeta/CD19-depleted stem cell transplant. The sequence derives from a girl aged 2 to 10 with aplastic anemia, due to receive a stem cell transplant. The chain links TRBV20-1 to TRBJ2-7, with 10 bases aligning to TRBD2. The CDR3 here is CSAPSGRGEQYF. DNA for the CDR3: TGCAGTGCTCCTAGCGGGAGAGGCGAGCAGTACTTC.